This is a list of T cell receptor beta chains from one sample in a study of CD8 T cells in ankylosing spondylitis. TCRdb re-called the 5' RACE reads through MiXCR, storing one row per CDR3 protein. The sample lists approximately 140,000 distinct CDR3 sequences; roughly 8% were seen once. Sequenced: synovial fluid, either unsorted or a sorted T cell fraction (not recorded which). All receptors derive from a male donor with ankylosing spondylitis. CDR3s include the opening cysteine and the closing phenylalanine or tryptophan. A D gene is named only where the DNA matches it firmly. The size entry is marked missing in some rows and otherwise reads once, few, many or a size class.

.	TRBJ1-2	few	TRBV2	CASSASWTPSRGYTF	TGTGCCAGCAGTGCCTCCTGGACACCTTCTCGCGGCTACACCTTC
.	TRBJ2-1	few	TRBV7-2	CASSLGGWIDEQFF	TGTGCCAGCAGCTTAGGGGGTTGGATAGATGAGCAGTTCTTC
.	TRBJ1-1	few	TRBV29-1	CSARTDSNTEAFF	TGCAGCGCCCGGACAGATTCGAACACTGAAGCTTTCTTT
.	TRBJ1-4	.	TRBV4-1	CASSQDGARENEKLFF	TGCGCCAGCAGCCAAGATGGGGCCAGGGAAAATGAAAAACTGTTTTTT
.	TRBJ1-1	many	TRBV28	CASRPITGNTEAFF	TGTGCCAGCAGGCCGATCACAGGGAACACTGAAGCTTTCTTT
.	TRBJ1-6	.	TRBV20-1	CSASRGFYNSPLHF	TGCAGTGCGAGTCGGGGGTTCTATAATTCACCCCTCCACTTT
.	TRBJ2-7	few	TRBV13	CASSLRTAGEQYF	TGTGCCAGCAGCCTAAGGACAGCCGGCGAGCAGTACTTC
.	TRBJ2-5	many	TRBV5-1	CASSGQDLGETQYF	TGCGCCAGCAGCGGTCAGGATCTGGGGGAGACCCAGTACTTC
TRBD1	TRBJ1-4	many	TRBV4-3	CASSWTGGSGEKLFF	TGCGCCAGCAGCTGGACAGGGGGATCGGGTGAAAAACTGTTTTTT
.	TRBJ2-7	few	TRBV7-6	CASSLVRGPEYF	TGTGCCAGCAGCTTAGTACGGGGCCCGGAGTACTTC
TRBD2	TRBJ2-5	.	TRBV7-2	CASSLQAGGQETQYF	TGTGCCAGCAGCCTCCAAGCGGGAGGACAAGAGACCCAGTACTTC
.	TRBJ2-3	few	TRBV4-3	CASSQELLNTDTQYF	TGCGCCAGCAGCCAAGAACTTTTGAACACAGATACGCAGTATTTT
.	TRBJ2-1	many	TRBV20-1	CSALNWGPSGRGSSYNEQFF	TGCAGTGCGTTAAATTGGGGACCTTCAGGAAGGGGGAGCTCCTACAATGAGCAGTTCTTC
.	TRBJ2-3	.	TRBV14	CASSQASTQYF	TGTGCCAGCAGCCAAGCGTCTACCCAGTATTTT
.	TRBJ1-2	.	TRBV7-2	CASSLGRVNYGYTF	TGTGCCAGCAGCTTAGGTCGGGTGAACTATGGCTACACCTTC
.	TRBJ2-4	.	TRBV6-5	CASRGTSNIQYF	TGTGCCAGCAGGGGGACCTCAAACATTCAGTACTTC
.	TRBJ2-7	few	TRBV18	CASSPFEDYEQYF	TGTGCCAGCTCACCATTTGAAGACTACGAGCAGTACTTC
TRBD1	TRBJ1-4	many	TRBV4-2	CASSHPQGNEKLFF	TGTGCCAGCAGCCACCCACAGGGGAATGAAAAACTGTTTTTT
.	TRBJ1-1	many	TRBV7-3	CASSLTPGLNTEAFF	TGTGCCAGCAGCTTAACCCCGGGGTTGAACACTGAAGCTTTCTTT
TRBD2	TRBJ2-1	.	TRBV4-2	CASSLAGVIYNEQFF	TGTGCCAGCAGCCTAGCGGGTGTTATCTACAATGAGCAGTTCTTC
.	TRBJ2-1	.	TRBV30	CAYGWASANSVF	TGTGCCTATGGGTGGGCGAGTGCGAATTCGGTCTTC
.	TRBJ2-7	few	TRBV14	CASSQAGFRDEQYF	TGTGCCAGCAGCCAAGCGGGGTTCAGGGACGAGCAGTACTTC
TRBD1	TRBJ1-4	.	TRBV18	CASSPPAGGGTGKLFF	TGTGCCAGCTCACCACCGGCGGGAGGGGGCACCGGAAAACTGTTTTTT
.	TRBJ1-4	many	TRBV6-5	CASSYGYWTEKLFF	TGTGCCAGCAGTTACGGATACTGGACAGAAAAACTGTTTTTT
.	TRBJ2-1	many	TRBV4-2	CASSQGRDLQQFF	TGTGCCAGCAGCCAAGGGAGAGATCTGCAGCAGTTCTTC
.	TRBJ2-5	many	TRBV29-1	CSVPPVSMRGLETQYF	TGCAGCGTCCCACCGGTCTCTATGCGAGGGCTGGAGACCCAGTACTTC
.	TRBJ2-7	many	TRBV20-1	CSANHKSSYEQYF	TGCAGTGCCAACCATAAGAGCTCCTACGAGCAGTACTTC
.	TRBJ2-5	medium-sized	TRBV10-3	CAISEGAEQETQYF	TGTGCCATCAGTGAGGGGGCGGAGCAAGAGACCCAGTACTTC
.	TRBJ1-1	many	TRBV20-1	CSAEGILNTEAFF	TGCAGTGCCGAGGGCATACTGAACACTGAAGCTTTCTTT
TRBD1	TRBJ2-3	many	TRBV4-1	CASSSPGTGTDTQYF	TGCGCCAGCAGCAGCCCCGGGACAGGCACAGATACGCAGTATTTT
.	TRBJ2-7	many	TRBV11-2	CASSLVGTAYEQYF	TGTGCCAGCAGCTTAGTTGGCACTGCCTACGAGCAGTACTTC
.	TRBJ2-1	.	TRBV20-1	CSARQDRYNEQFF	TGCAGTGCTAGGCAGGACAGATACAATGAGCAGTTCTTC
.	TRBJ1-6	few	TRBV20-1	CSARTPTTGWNF	TGCAGTGCTAGGACCCCGACAACAGGCTGGAACTTT
TRBD2	TRBJ2-7	few	TRBV7-2	CASSLDGRPSGEQYF	TGTGCCAGCAGCTTAGACGGGAGGCCTTCGGGCGAGCAGTACTTC
TRBD1	TRBJ1-2	many	TRBV7-3	CASSRDRTGYGYTF	TGTGCCAGCAGCCGGGACAGGACAGGTTATGGCTACACCTTC
TRBD2	TRBJ2-1	.	TRBV20-1	CSASATSGRAYNEQFF	TGCAGTGCTAGTGCGACTAGCGGGAGGGCCTACAATGAGCAGTTCTTC
.	TRBJ2-7	.	TRBV18	CASSPSPSYEQYF	TGTGCCAGCTCACCTTCGCCTTCCTACGAGCAGTACTTC
TRBD1	TRBJ1-2	many	TRBV6-5	CASSYLTGGVGGYTF	TGTGCCAGCAGTTACCTAACAGGGGGAGTGGGGGGCTACACCTTC
TRBD2	TRBJ2-3	few	TRBV7-2	CASSLFSGGANTQYF	TGTGCCAGCAGCCTCTTTAGCGGGGGGGCAAATACGCAGTATTTT
TRBD2	TRBJ2-2	many	TRBV4-3	CASSPAQSGEWTSGTGELFF	TGCGCCAGCAGCCCAGCGCAAAGTGGCGAATGGACTAGCGGCACCGGGGAGCTGTTTTTT
.	TRBJ2-3	few	TRBV10-1	CASSYRRAGGDTQYF	TGCGCCAGCAGTTACCGGAGGGCTGGGGGAGATACGCAGTATTTT
.	TRBJ2-1	many	TRBV20-1	CSARRGELNEQFF	TGCAGTGCTCGGAGGGGGGAGCTCAATGAGCAGTTCTTC
.	TRBJ2-5	few	TRBV6-2/TRBV6-3	CASSYVVETQYF	TGTGCCAGCAGTTATGTGGTAGAGACCCAGTACTTC
TRBD1	TRBJ2-6	few	TRBV4-2	CASSSGQGAFSGANVLTF	TGTGCCAGCAGCTCCGGGCAGGGGGCCTTCTCTGGGGCCAACGTCCTGACTTTC
.	TRBJ2-5	.	TRBV25-1	CASSEWGQGGMETQYF	TGTGCCAGCAGTGAATGGGGGCAGGGAGGAATGGAGACCCAGTACTTC
TRBD1	TRBJ1-4	few	TRBV4-1	CASSQGRGIANEKLFF	TGCGCCAGCAGCCAGGGCAGGGGGATCGCTAATGAAAAACTGTTTTTT
.	TRBJ2-7	few	TRBV20-1	CSATLPGTYEQYF	TGCAGTGCTACCCTCCCGGGTACCTACGAGCAGTACTTC
.	TRBJ2-3	few	TRBV20-1	CSARVGPGADTQYF	TGCAGTGCTAGAGTCGGGCCAGGGGCAGATACGCAGTATTTT
.	TRBJ2-2	.	TRBV12-3/TRBV12-4	CASSLETADTGELFF	TGTGCCAGCAGTTTGGAGACGGCGGACACCGGGGAGCTGTTTTTT
.	TRBJ1-1	many	TRBV29-1	CSVGRQNTEAFF	TGCAGCGTTGGACGTCAGAACACTGAAGCTTTCTTT